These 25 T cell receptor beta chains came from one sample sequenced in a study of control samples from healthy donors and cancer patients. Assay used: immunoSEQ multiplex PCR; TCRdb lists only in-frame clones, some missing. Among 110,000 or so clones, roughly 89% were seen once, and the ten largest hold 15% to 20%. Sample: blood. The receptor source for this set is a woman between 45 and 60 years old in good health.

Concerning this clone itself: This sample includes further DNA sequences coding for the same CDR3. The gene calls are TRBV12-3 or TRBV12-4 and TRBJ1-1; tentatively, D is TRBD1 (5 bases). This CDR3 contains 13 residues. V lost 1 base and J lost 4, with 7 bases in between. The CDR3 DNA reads TGTGCCAGCAGTTTAGGGGGGTCCACTGAAGCTTTCTTT. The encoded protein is CASSLGGSTEAFF.

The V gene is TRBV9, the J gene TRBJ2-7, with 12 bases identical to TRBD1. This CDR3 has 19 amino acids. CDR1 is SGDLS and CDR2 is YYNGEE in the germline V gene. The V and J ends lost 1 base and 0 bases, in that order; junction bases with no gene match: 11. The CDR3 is CASSVTRDRGRRSSYEQYV. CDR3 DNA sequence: TGTGCCAGCAGCGTAACTAGGGACAGGGGGCGAAGGAGCTCCTACGAGCAGTACGTC.

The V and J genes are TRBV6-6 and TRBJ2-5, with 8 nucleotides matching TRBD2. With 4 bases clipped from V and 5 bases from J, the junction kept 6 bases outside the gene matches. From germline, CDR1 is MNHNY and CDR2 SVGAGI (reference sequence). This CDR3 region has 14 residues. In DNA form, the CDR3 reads TGTGCCAGCAGTTGGGAGGGACTAGGGGAGACCCAGTACTTC. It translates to CASSWEGLGETQYF.

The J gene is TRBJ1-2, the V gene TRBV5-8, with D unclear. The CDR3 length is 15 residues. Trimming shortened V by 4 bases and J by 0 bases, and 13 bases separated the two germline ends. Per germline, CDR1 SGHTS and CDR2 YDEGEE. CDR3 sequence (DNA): TGTGCCAGCAGCCGAAGCGGTAATTCTAACTATGGCTACACCTTC. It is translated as CASSRSGNSNYGYTF.

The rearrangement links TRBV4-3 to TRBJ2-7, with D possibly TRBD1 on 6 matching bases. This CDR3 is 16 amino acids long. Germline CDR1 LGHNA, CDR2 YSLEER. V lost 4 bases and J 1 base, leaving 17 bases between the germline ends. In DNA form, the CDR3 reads TGCGCCAGCAGCCCGAAGGGTCAGGGGCAGTCCTACGAGCAGTACGTC. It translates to CASSPKGQGQSYEQYV.

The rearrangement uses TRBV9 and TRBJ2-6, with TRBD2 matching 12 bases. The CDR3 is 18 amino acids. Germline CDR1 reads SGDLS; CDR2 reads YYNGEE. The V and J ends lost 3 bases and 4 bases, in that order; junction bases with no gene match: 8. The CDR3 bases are TGTGCCAGCAGCGGGAGACTAGCGGGAGCCACCGGGGCCAACGTCCTGACTTTC. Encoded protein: CASSGRLAGATGANVLTF.

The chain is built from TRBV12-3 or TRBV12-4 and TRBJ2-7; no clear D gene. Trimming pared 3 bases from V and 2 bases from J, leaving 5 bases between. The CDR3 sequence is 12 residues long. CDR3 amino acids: CASSFTTYEQYF. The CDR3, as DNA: TGTGCCAGCAGTTTCACGACCTACGAGCAGTACTTC.

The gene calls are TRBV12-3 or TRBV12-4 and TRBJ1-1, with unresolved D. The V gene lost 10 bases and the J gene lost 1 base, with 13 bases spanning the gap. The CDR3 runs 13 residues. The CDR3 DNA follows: TGTGCCACCGACCCTCTTTCGAACACTGAAGCTTTCTTT. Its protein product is CATDPLSNTEAFF.

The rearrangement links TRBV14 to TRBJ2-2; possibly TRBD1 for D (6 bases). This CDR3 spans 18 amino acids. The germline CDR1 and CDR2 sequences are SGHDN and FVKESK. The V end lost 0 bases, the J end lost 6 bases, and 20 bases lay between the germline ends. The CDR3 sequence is CASSQDPPWQGQAGELFF. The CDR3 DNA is TGTGCCAGCAGCCAAGACCCTCCGTGGCAGGGGCAGGCCGGGGAGCTGTTTTTT.

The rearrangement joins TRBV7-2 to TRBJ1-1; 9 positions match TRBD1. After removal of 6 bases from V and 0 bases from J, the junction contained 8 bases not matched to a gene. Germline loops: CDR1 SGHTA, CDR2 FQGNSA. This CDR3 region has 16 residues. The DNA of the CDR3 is TGTGCCAGCAGGGTACAGGGGGCGGGGATGAACACTGAAGCTTTCTTT. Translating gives CASRVQGAGMNTEAFF. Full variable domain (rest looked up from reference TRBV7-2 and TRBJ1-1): GAGVSQSPSNKVTEKGKDVELRCDPISGHTALYWYRQSLGQGLEFLIYFQGNSAPDKSGLPSDRFSAERTGGSVSTLTIQRTQQEDSAVYLCASRVQGAGMNTEAFFGQGTRLTVV.

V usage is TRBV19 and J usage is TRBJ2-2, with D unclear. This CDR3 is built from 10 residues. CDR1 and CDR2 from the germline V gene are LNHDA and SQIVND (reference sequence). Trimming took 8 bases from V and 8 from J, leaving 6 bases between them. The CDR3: CASELGELFF. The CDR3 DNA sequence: TGTGCCAGTGAACTAGGGGAGCTGTTTTTT.

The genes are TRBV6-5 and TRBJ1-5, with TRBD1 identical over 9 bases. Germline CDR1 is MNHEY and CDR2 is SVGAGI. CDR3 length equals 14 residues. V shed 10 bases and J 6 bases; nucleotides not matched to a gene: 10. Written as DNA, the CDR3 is TGTGCCACGCAACCTGGACAGGGGCGTCAGCCCCAGCATTTT. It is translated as CATQPGQGRQPQHF.

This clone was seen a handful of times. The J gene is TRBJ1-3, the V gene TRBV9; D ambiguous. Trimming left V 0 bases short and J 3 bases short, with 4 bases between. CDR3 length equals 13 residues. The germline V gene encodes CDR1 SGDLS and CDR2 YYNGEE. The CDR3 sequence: CASSVAGGNTIYF. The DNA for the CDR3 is TGTGCCAGCAGCGTAGCGGGTGGAAACACCATATATTTT.

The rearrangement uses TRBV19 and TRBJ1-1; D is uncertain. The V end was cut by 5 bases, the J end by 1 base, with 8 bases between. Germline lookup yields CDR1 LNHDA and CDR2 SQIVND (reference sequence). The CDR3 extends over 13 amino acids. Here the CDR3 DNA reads TGTGCCAGTAGTGATGCGGCGAACACTGAAGCTTTCTTT. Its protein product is CASSDAANTEAFF.

The chain's CDR3 is CASSLGQGADTQYF. As DNA, the CDR3 is TGTGCCAGCAGCTTGGGTCAGGGGGCAGATACGCAGTATTTT. V and J are TRBV5-6 and TRBJ2-3; 7 nucleotides line up with TRBD1. Looked up from germline, CDR1 is SGHDT and CDR2 is YYEEEE. Trimming took 0 bases from V and 4 from J; bases not matched to a gene: 2. This CDR3 comprises 14 residues.

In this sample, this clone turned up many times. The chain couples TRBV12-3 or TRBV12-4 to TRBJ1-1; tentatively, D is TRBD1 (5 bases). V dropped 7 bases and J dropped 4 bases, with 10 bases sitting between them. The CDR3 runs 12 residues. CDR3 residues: CASNYRSTEAFF. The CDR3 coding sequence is TGTGCCAGCAACTACAGGTCCACTGAAGCTTTCTTT.

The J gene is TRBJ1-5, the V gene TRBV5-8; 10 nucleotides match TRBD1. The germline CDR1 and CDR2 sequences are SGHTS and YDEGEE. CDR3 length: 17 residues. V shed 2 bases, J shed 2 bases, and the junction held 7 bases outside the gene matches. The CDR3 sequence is CASSFTGTGEGNQPQHF. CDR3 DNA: TGTGCCAGCAGCTTTACCGGGACAGGGGAGGGCAATCAGCCCCAGCATTTT.

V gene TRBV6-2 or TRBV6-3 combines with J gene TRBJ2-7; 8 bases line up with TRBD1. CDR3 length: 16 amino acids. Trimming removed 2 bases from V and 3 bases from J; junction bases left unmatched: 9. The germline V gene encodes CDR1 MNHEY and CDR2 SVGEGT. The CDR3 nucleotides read TGTGCCAGCAGTTACAATGCGAGGACAGGGATCTACGAGCAGTACTTC. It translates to CASSYNARTGIYEQYF.

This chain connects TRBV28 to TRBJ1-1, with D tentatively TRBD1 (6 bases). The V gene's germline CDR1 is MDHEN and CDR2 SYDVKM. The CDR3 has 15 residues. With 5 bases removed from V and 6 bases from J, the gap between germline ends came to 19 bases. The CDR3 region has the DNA TGTGCCAGCAGTCCCACACAGGGAAGCCGCGCTGAAGCTTTCTTT. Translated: CASSPTQGSRAEAFF.

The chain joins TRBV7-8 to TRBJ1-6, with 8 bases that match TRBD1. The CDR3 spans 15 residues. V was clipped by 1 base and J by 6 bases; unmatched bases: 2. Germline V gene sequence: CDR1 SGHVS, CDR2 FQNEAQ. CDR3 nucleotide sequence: TGTGCCAGCAGCTTAGGGACAGGGATTAATTCACCCCTCCACTTT. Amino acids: CASSLGTGINSPLHF. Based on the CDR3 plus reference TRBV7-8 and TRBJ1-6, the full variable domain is GAGVSQSPRYKVAKRGQDVALRCDPISGHVSLFWYQQALGQGPEFLTYFQNEAQLDKSGLPSDRFFAERPEGSVSTLKIQRTQQEDSAVYLCASSLGTGINSPLHFGNGTRLTVT.

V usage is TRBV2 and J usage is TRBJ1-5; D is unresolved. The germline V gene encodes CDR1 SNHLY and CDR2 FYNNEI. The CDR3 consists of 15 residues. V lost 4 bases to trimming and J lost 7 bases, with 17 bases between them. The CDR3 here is CASSGHGGEGQPQHF. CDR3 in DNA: TGTGCCAGCAGTGGCCATGGCGGGGAAGGACAGCCCCAGCATTTT. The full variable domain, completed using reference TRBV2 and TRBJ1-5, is EPEVTQTPSHQVTQMGQEVILRCVPISNHLYFYWYRQILGQKVEFLVSFYNNEISEKSEIFDDQFSVERPDGSNFTLKIRSTKLEDSAMYFCASSGHGGEGQPQHFGDGTRLSIL.

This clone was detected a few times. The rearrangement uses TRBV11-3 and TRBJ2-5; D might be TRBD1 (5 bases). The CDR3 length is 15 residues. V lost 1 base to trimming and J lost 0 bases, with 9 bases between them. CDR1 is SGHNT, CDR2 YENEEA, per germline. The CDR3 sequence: CASSLGRQYQETQYF. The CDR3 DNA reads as TGTGCCAGCAGCTTAGGGAGACAGTACCAAGAGACCCAGTACTTC.

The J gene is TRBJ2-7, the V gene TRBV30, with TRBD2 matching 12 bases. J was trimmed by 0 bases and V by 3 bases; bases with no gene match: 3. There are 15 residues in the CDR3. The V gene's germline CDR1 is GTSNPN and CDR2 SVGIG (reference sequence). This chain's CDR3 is CAWRALAGGSYEQYF. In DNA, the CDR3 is TGTGCCTGGAGGGCACTAGCGGGGGGCTCCTACGAGCAGTACTTC.

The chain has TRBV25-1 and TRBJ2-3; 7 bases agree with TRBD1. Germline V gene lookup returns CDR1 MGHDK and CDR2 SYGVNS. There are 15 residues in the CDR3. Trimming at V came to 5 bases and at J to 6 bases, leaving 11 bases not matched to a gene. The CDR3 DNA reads TGTGCCAGCAGTTCTGACAGGGCTGGGTGGGATACGCAGTATTTT. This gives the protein CASSSDRAGWDTQYF.

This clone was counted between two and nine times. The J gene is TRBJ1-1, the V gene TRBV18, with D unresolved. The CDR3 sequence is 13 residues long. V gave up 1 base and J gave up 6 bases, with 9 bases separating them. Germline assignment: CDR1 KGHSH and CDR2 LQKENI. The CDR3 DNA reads TGTGCCAGCTCACCACAAGCGGGCCCTGAAGCTTTCTTT. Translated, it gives CASSPQAGPEAFF. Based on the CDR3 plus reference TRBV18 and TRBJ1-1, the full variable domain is NAGVMQNPRHLVRRRGQEARLRCSPMKGHSHVYWYRQLPEEGLKFMVYLQKENIIDESGMPKERFSAEFPKEGPSILRIQQVVRGDSAAYFCASSPQAGPEAFFGQGTRLTVV.